This T cell receptor beta chain comes out of a study of shared clonotypes between healthy human individuals. Whole-study results and caveats: Several donors held 5% to 5.5% of naive CD4 clonotypes in common.

Donors comprised healthy HIV-negative adults lacking recent acute infections or vaccinations. The CD8 memory fraction combined CD45RO+ cells with TemRA cells (CCR7-negative CD45RA+). The V and J ends lost 0 bases and 2 bases respectively, with 8 bases between them. Germline V gene lookup returns CDR1 MNHEY and CDR2 SMNVEV (reference sequence). CDR3 length: 15 amino acids. Clones were read by immunoSEQ multiplex PCR, and TCRdb kept only the in-frame ones, dropping some. The sample lists around 100,000 clones, about 63% occurring once. With regard to this clone: Its antigen is not known.

This chain connects TRBV27 to TRBJ1-3; TRBD1 is a possible D gene (5 bases). Input material: memory CD8+ T cells sorted from blood. Stated subset: CD45RO+ cells pooled with CCR7-negative TemRA cells. The source is a woman aged 25 to 39 in good health. The CDR3 sequence: CASSLSRGPGNTIYF. CDR3 in DNA: TGTGCCAGCAGTTTATCTCGGGGCCCTGGAAACACCATATATTTT.